The following is a TCR beta chain sequence with its context. Antigen unknown. The CDR3 length is 12 residues. Germline V gives CDR1 MNHGY, CDR2 SVAAGI. V lost 5 bases to trimming and J lost 5 bases, with 9 bases between them. These data are taken from a study of OX40 agonist ivuxolimab in advanced cancers. Across the whole study: Patients treated during dose escalation were battling hepatocellular carcinoma, melanoma, renal cell or head and neck cancer.

General observations from the study: Dose levels from 0.1 to 3.0 mg/kg saw CD4+ and CD8+ blood T cells expand clonally by week 6. On average, CD8+ T cells showed a greater number of expanded clones than CD4+. At 0.1-3.0 mg/kg, partial responders had clonal expansion among the lowest observed.

Some clones are missing from TCRdb's copy, which holds only in-frame ones; the method was immunoSEQ multiplex PCR. This sample has about 45,000 clones, with more than 65% found just once. Sample: CD4+ or CD8+ T cells sorted from blood, taken in a trial of the OX40 agonist ivuxolimab. This sequence originates from an adult with an advanced solid tumor such as melanoma, head and neck, liver or kidney cancer. This sequence joins TRBV6-9 and TRBJ1-2; possible D gene TRBD1, 6 bases. CDR3 protein: CASSLQGYGYTF. DNA of the CDR3: TGTGCCAGCAGTCTACAGGGTTATGGCTACACCTTC.